The rows below give T cell receptor beta chains drawn from one sample of a study of blood T cell repertoires in COVID-19. Produced via immunoSEQ multiplex PCR; TCRdb's table is partial and in-frame only. The sample carries more than 80,000 clones, over 70% recorded once. The sample was peripheral blood. These TCRs come from a woman of 80 years or more with active or convalescent COVID-19. The CDR3 runs from the conserved cysteine through the conserved F or W. D genes are given only for firm matches. The size of a clone is reported for some rows only, either as once, few or many, or as a class for expanded clones.

D | J | V | length | size | DNA | CDR3
. | TRBJ2-6 | TRBV7-2 | 17 | . | TGTGCCAGCAGCTTTAGACAGCCTTACTCTGGGGCCAACGTCCTGACTTTC | CASSFRQPYSGANVLTF
. | TRBJ1-6 | TRBV19 | 17 | . | TGTGCCAGTAGTATCCTTCAGGGCCCGCAGGATAATTCACCCCTCCACTTT | CASSILQGPQDNSPLHF
TRBD2 | TRBJ2-3 | TRBV2 | 17 | . | TGTGCCAGCAGCGTCGGGACTAGCGGGGCCGGGGCAGATACGCAGTATTTT | CASSVGTSGAGADTQYF
TRBD2 | TRBJ2-7 | TRBV13 | 15 | few | TGTGCCAGCAGCCTGACGGGAGGGCCAGCGGACGAGCAGTACTTC | CASSLTGGPADEQYF
. | TRBJ1-1 | TRBV5-6 | 15 | once | TGTGCCAGCAGCTTCGCGGGGAGAGGGAACACTGAAGCTTTCTTT | CASSFAGRGNTEAFF
TRBD1 | TRBJ1-5 | TRBV5-8 | 15 | . | TGTGCCAGCAGCTTAAAGGGACAGATAGATCAGCCCCAGCATTTT | CASSLKGQIDQPQHF
. | TRBJ2-3 | TRBV28 | 14 | . | TGTGCCAGCAGTCCGACATACCCCACAGATACGCAGTATTTT | CASSPTYPTDTQYF
. | TRBJ2-7 | TRBV10-2 | 12 | . | TGCGCCAGCAGCTCCCGGGGCTACGAGCAGTACTTC | CASSSRGYEQYF
. | TRBJ1-5 | TRBV28 | 14 | few | TGTGCCAGCAGTTTGAGGTTTGGCAATCAGCCCCAGCATTTT | CASSLRFGNQPQHF
TRBD1 | TRBJ1-4 | TRBV6-2/TRBV6-3 | 17 | . | TGTGCCAGCAGTTACTCAGGAGACAGGGTTTGGGATGAAAAACTGTTTTTT | CASSYSGDRVWDEKLFF
. | TRBJ1-2 | TRBV18 | 16 | . | TGTGCCAGCTCACTACGAAACGGGGGAGCTAACTATGGCTACACCTTC | CASSLRNGGANYGYTF
TRBD2 | TRBJ2-5 | TRBV6-2/TRBV6-3 | 14 | . | TGTGCCAGCAGTCGCGGGGGGTCCCAAGAGACCCAGTACTTC | CASSRGGSQETQYF
. | TRBJ2-7 | TRBV7-2 | 14 | . | TGTGCCAGCAGCTTAGATGTCCTGAACAGGGTCCAGTACTTC | CASSLDVLNRVQYF
TRBD2 | TRBJ2-3 | TRBV4-1 | 17 | . | TGCGCCAGCAGCCAAGGGAGGCGACTAGCGGTCACAGATACGCAGTATTTT | CASSQGRRLAVTDTQYF
TRBD2 | TRBJ2-1 | TRBV27 | 16 | . | TGTGCCAGCGCCCCGGGACTAGCGGGCTCCTACAATGAGCAGTTCTTC | CASAPGLAGSYNEQFF
. | TRBJ2-7 | TRBV3-1/TRBV3-2 | 15 | . | TGTGCCAGCAGCCCAAGTCAGCTGGGGCTCTACGAGCAGTACTTC | CASSPSQLGLYEQYF
TRBD2 | TRBJ2-7 | TRBV10-3 | 14 | . | TGTGCCATCAGTGATTCAGGGACTAGAAGCGAGCAGTACTTC | CAISDSGTRSEQYF